This T cell receptor (beta chain) derives from a study of blood T cell repertoires in COVID-19. The overall study: Whether acute or convalescent, the COVID-19 samples came from the United States, Italy and Spain. The cDNA or gDNA used as material had been derived from T cells, B-cell-depleted T cells, or PBMCs.

Original analysis: Reference gene primer amplification gave estimated nucleated cell counts. The assay was immunoSEQ multiplex PCR, and TCRdb's table has in-frame clones only and misses some. That table is the source of V, J and clone size, and D and trimming were worked out from the DNA. Seen here are hundreds of thousands of clones, just under 90% observed once, and the top ten hold over 0.2%. V shed 8 bases and J shed 1 base, with 17 bases lying between them. Germline V lookup: CDR1 SNHLY, CDR2 FYNNEI. The length of the CDR3 is 15 residues. The sample consisted of peripheral blood. The TCR sequence derives from a woman younger than 35 with acute or convalescent COVID-19. V and J are TRBV2 and TRBJ1-1; D call uncertain. CDR3 residues: CASVYQEAGNTEAFF. The CDR3 nucleotides read TGTGCCAGCGTTTACCAAGAGGCCGGGAACACTGAAGCTTTCTTT.